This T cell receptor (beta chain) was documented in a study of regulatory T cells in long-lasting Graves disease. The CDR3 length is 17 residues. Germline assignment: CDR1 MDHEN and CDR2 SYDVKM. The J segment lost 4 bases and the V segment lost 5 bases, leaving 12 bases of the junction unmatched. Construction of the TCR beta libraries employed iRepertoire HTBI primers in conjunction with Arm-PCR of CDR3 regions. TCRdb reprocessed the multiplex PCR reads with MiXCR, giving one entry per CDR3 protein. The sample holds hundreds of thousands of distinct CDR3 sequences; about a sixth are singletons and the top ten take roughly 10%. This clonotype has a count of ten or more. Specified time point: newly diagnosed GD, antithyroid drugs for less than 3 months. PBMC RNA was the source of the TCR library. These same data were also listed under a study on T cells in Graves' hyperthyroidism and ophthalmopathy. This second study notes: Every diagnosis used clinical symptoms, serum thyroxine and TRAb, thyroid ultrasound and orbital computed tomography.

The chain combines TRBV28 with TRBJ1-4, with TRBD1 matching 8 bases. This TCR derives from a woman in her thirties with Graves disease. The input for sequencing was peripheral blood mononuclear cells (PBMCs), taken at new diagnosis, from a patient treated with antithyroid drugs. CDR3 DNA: TGTGCCAGCAGTCCGAGGGGACAGGTTCGGGTTAATGAAAAACTGTTTTTT. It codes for CASSPRGQVRVNEKLFF. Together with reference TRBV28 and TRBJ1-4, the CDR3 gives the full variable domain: DVKVTQSSRYLVKRTGEKVFLECVQDMDHENMFWYRQDPGLGLRLIYFSYDVKMKEKGDIPEGYSVSREKKERFSLILESASTNQTSMYLCASSPRGQVRVNEKLFFGSGTQLSVL.